The clone carrying this T cell receptor (beta chain) occurred once. Its target is unknown. The CDR3 length is 16 residues. Germline V gene sequence: CDR1 SGHAT, CDR2 FQDESV (reference sequence). Trimming removed 5 bases at V and 5 bases at J, with 21 bases between. This sample is drawn from a study of T cell responses to AZD1222 COVID-19 vaccine. Regarding the study as a whole: Dominant at 160-218 and 743-854, vaccine-associated CD4 TCRs also spanned spike. A rise in Spike-specific TCR breadth and depth followed two AZD1222 doses. At study baseline, merely more than 5 AZD1222 recipients were seropositive.

Here immunoSEQ multiplex PCR was the method, and the copy in TCRdb shows in-frame clones only, minus some. The data contain under 150,000 clones, roughly 85% of them singletons. This TCR was recovered from an adult in good health. Sample: peripheral blood, taken on day 0 of MenACWY control vaccination. This chain uses TRBV11-1 with TRBJ2-5; D might be TRBD2 (6 bases). CDR3 protein: CASSPSPASAVETQYF. The CDR3 DNA follows: TGTGCCAGCAGCCCCAGCCCGGCTAGCGCTGTCGAGACCCAGTACTTC.